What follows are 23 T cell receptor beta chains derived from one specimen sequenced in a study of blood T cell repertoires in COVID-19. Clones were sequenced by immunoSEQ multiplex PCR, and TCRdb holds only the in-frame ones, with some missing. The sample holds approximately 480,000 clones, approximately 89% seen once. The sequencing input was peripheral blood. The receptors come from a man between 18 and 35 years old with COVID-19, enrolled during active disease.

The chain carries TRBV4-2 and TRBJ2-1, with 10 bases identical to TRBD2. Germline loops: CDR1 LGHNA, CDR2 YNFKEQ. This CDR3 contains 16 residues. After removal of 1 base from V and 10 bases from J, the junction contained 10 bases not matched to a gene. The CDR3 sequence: CASSQVHSGGAQEQFF. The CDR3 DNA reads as TGTGCCAGCAGCCAAGTTCACAGCGGGGGGGCTCAAGAGCAGTTCTTC.

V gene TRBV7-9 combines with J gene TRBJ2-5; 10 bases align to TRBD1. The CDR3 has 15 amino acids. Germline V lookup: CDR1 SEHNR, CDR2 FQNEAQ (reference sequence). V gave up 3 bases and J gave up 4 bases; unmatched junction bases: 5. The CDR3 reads CASSFGTGVGETQYF. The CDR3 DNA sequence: TGTGCCAGCAGCTTCGGGACAGGGGTAGGAGAGACCCAGTACTTC.

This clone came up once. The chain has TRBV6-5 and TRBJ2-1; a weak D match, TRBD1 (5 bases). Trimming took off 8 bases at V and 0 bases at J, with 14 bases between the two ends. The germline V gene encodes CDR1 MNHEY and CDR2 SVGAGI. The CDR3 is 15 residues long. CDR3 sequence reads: CASRLGEFSYNEQFF. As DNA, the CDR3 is TGTGCCAGCCGTCTAGGGGAATTCTCCTACAATGAGCAGTTCTTC.

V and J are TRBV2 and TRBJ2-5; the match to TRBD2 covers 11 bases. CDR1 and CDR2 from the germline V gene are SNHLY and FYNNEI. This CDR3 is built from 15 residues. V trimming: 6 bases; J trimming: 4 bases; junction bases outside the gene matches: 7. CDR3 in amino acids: CASRISGRAGETQYF. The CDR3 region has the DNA TGTGCCAGCAGGATTAGCGGGAGGGCCGGAGAGACCCAGTACTTC.

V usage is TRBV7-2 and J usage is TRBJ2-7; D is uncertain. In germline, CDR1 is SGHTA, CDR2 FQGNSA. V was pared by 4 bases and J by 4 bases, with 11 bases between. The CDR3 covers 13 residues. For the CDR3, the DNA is TGTGCCAGCAGCTCTCCCCGTAGTTACGAGCAGTACTTC. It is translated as CASSSPRSYEQYF.

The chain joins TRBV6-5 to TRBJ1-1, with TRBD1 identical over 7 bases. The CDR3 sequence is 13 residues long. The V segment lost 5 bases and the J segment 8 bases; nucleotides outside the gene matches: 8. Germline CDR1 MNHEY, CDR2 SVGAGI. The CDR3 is CASSRQGRHEAFF. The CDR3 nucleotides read TGTGCCAGCAGTAGACAGGGTCGGCACGAAGCTTTCTTT.

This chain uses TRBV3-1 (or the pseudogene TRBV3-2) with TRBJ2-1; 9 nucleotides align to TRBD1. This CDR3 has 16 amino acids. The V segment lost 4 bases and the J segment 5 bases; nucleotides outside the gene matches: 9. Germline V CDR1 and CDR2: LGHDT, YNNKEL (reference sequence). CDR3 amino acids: CASSRNPGTGNNEQFF. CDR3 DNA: TGTGCCAGCAGCCGCAATCCCGGGACAGGGAACAATGAGCAGTTCTTC.

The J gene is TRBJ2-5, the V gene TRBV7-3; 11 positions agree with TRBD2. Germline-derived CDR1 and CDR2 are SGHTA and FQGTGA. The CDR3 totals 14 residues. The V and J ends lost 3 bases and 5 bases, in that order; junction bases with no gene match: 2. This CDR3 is CASSFTSGSETQYF. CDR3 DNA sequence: TGTGCCAGCAGCTTCACTAGCGGGAGTGAGACCCAGTACTTC.

CDR3 in DNA: TGCAGCGTTGAAGATCCTCGGACAGGGTTTAGCACAGATACGCAGTATTTT. This codes for CSVEDPRTGFSTDTQYF. V and J are TRBV29-1 and TRBJ2-3; 8 nucleotides match TRBD1. Per the germline V gene, CDR1 is SQVTM and CDR2 is ANQGSEA. The CDR3 covers 17 residues. The trim removed 0 bases at V and 0 bases at J, leaving 8 bases unmatched.

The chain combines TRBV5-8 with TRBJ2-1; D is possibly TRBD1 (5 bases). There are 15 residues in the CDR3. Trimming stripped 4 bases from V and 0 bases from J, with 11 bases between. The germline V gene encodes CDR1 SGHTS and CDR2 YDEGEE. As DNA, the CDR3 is TGTGCCAGCAGCAGACAGTTAAACTCCTACAATGAGCAGTTCTTC. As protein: CASSRQLNSYNEQFF.

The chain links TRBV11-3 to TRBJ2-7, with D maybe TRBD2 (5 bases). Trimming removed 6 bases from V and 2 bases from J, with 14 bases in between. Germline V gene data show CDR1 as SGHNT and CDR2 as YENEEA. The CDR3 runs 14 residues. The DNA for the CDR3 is TGTGCCAGCAGAGAAACGGGATCTGCCTACGAGCAGTACTTC. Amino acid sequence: CASRETGSAYEQYF.

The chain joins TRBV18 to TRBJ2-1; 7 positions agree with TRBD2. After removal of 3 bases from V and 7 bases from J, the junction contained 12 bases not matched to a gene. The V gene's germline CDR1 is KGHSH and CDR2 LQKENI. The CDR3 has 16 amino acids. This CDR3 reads CASSPSGGRASNEQFF. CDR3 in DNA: TGTGCCAGCTCACCGAGTGGCGGGAGAGCTTCGAATGAGCAGTTCTTC.

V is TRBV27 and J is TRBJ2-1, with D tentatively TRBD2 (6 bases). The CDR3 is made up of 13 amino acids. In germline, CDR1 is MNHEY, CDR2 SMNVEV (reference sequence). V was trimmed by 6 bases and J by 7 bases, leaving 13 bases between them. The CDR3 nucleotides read TGTGCCAGCAGGGAGGGCCTATCGAATGAGCAGTTCTTC. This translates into CASREGLSNEQFF.

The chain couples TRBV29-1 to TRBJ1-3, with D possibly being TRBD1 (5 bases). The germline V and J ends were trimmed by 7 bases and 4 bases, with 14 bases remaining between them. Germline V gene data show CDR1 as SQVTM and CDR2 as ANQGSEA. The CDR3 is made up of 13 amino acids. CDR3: CSGSRGTGNTIYF. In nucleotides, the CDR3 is TGCAGCGGTTCGCGGGGGACGGGAAACACCATATATTTT.

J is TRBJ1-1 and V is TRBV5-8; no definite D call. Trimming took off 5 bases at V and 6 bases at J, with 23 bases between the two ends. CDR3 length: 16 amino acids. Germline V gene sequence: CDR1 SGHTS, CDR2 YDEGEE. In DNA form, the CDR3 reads TGTGCCAGCAGAGCCCGCGGCGGGCCACCACCCGCTGAAGCTTTCTTT. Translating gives CASRARGGPPPAEAFF.

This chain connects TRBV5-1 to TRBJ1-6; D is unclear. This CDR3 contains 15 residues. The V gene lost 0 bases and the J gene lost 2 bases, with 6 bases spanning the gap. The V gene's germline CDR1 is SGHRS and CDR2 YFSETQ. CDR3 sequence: CASSLAGTYNSPLHF. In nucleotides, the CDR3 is TGCGCCAGCAGCTTGGCCGGGACCTATAATTCACCCCTCCACTTT.

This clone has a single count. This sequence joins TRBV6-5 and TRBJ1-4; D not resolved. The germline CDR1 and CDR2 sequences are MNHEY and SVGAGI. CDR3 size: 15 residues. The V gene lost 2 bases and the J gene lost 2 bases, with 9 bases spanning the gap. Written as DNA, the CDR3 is TGTGCCAGCAGTTACGGCCAGGTGACTAATGAAAAACTGTTTTTT. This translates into CASSYGQVTNEKLFF.

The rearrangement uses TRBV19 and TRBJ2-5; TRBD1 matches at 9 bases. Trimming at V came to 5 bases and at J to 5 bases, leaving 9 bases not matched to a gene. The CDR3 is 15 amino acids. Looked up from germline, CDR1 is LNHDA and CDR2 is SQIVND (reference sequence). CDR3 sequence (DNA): TGTGCCAGTAGTCTCCCGGGGACAGGGAAGGAGACCCAGTACTTC. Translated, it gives CASSLPGTGKETQYF. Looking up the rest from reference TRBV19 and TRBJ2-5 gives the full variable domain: DGGITQSPKYLFRKEGQNVTLSCEQNLNHDAMYWYRQDPGQGLRLIYYSQIVNDFQKGDIAEGYSVSREKKESFPLTVTSAQKNPTAFYLCASSLPGTGKETQYFGPGTRLLVL.

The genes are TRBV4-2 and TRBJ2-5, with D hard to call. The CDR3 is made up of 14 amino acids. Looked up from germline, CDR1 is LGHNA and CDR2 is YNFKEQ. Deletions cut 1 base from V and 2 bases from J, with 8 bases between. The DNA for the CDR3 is TGTGCCAGCAGCCAAGGCGGAGAACAAGAGACCCAGTACTTC. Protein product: CASSQGGEQETQYF.

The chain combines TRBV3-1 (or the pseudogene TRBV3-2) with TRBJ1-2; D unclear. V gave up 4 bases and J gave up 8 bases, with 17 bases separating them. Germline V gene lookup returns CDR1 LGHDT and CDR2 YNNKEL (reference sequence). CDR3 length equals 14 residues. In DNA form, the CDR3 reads TGTGCCAGCAGCCTAACAGACCCTTTTTGGGGCTACACCTTC. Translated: CASSLTDPFWGYTF.

The CDR3 reads CSVMTSGRTDTQYF. The CDR3 DNA reads TGCAGCGTTATGACTAGCGGGAGAACAGATACGCAGTATTTT. The chain joins TRBV29-1 to TRBJ2-3; 12 nucleotides agree with TRBD2. Germline values: CDR1 SQVTM, CDR2 ANQGSEA. Trimming took 5 bases from V and 3 from J; bases not matched to a gene: 3. This CDR3 region has 14 residues.

The CDR3 here is CASSFGPRTGLEQYF. The CDR3 DNA follows: TGTGCCAGCAGCTTCGGCCCTAGGACAGGTTTGGAGCAGTACTTC. The chain uses TRBV5-6 and TRBJ2-7, with 7 bases lining up with TRBD1. The CDR3 has 15 residues. Germline V CDR1 and CDR2: SGHDT, YYEEEE. J gave up 7 bases and V 2 bases, and 12 bases lay outside the gene matches. Filled out from reference TRBV5-6 and TRBJ2-7, the complete variable domain reads DAGVTQSPTHLIKTRGQQVTLRCSPKSGHDTVSWYQQALGQGPQFIFQYYEEEERQRGNFPDRFSGHQFPNYSSELNVNALLLGDSALYLCASSFGPRTGLEQYFGPGTRLTVT.

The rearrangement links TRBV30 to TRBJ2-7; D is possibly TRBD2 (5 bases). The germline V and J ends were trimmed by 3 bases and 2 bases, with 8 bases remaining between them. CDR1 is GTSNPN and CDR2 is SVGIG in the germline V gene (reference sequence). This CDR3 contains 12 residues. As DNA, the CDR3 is TGTGCCTGGAGCCCGGGAACCTACGAGCAGTACTTC. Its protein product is CAWSPGTYEQYF.